The rows below give T cell receptor beta chains drawn from one sample of a study of shared clonotypes between healthy human individuals. Using immunoSEQ multiplex PCR, the repertoire was profiled, and TCRdb retains in-frame clones only, with some absent. This table holds fewer than 3 million clones, approximately 90% found once. Source material: naive CD4+ T cells from PBMCs. The receptors were gathered from a man aged 18 to 35 in good health. Some clones in this sample may be carry-over from other donors' samples. CDR3s include the opening cysteine and the closing phenylalanine or tryptophan. A D gene is named only where the DNA matches it firmly. Clone sizes are given selectively: once, few, many, or a class where the clone is expanded.

v_gene: TRBV6-1
j_gene: TRBJ2-7
d_gene: .
abundance: .
CDR3nt: TGTGCCAGCAGTGTCTTTAACGAGCAGTACTTC
CDR3aa: CASSVFNEQYF

v_gene: TRBV5-4
j_gene: TRBJ1-1
d_gene: .
abundance: .
CDR3nt: TGTGCCAGCAGCTCCAAGGTATCGAACACTGAAGCTTTCTTT
CDR3aa: CASSSKVSNTEAFF

v_gene: TRBV27
j_gene: TRBJ2-6
d_gene: .
abundance: .
CDR3nt: TGTGCCAGCAGTCTCGGGGCTGGGGCCAACGTCCTGACTTTC
CDR3aa: CASSLGAGANVLTF

v_gene: TRBV6-5
j_gene: TRBJ2-1
d_gene: TRBD1
abundance: .
CDR3nt: TGTGCCAGCAGTTACTATCGAGCCGACAGGGCAAATGAGCAGTTCTTC
CDR3aa: CASSYYRADRANEQFF

v_gene: TRBV6-1
j_gene: TRBJ1-3
d_gene: TRBD1
abundance: .
CDR3nt: TGTGCCAGCAGCCGACAGGGCCTCTCTGGAAACACCATATATTTT
CDR3aa: CASSRQGLSGNTIYF

v_gene: TRBV5-5
j_gene: TRBJ1-2
d_gene: .
abundance: .
CDR3nt: TGTGCCAGCGGGACTGGGCAGATTTATAACTATGGCTACACCTTC
CDR3aa: CASGTGQIYNYGYTF

v_gene: TRBV5-1
j_gene: TRBJ2-3
d_gene: .
abundance: .
CDR3nt: TGCGCCAGCAGCGACGTGAGCACAGATACGCAGTATTTT
CDR3aa: CASSDVSTDTQYF

v_gene: TRBV28
j_gene: TRBJ1-4
d_gene: .
abundance: .
CDR3nt: TGTGCCAGCAGTTTATCAGGGGCTCAGGAAAAACTGTTTTTT
CDR3aa: CASSLSGAQEKLFF

v_gene: TRBV2
j_gene: TRBJ1-1
d_gene: .
abundance: .
CDR3nt: TGTGCCAGCAGTCCCCGTTGGGCGAACACTGAAGCTTTCTTT
CDR3aa: CASSPRWANTEAFF

v_gene: TRBV5-4
j_gene: TRBJ2-7
d_gene: .
abundance: .
CDR3nt: TGTGCCAGCAGCTTAGGCAGGGAAAGTCAAGCGCAGTACTTC
CDR3aa: CASSLGRESQAQYF

v_gene: TRBV27
j_gene: TRBJ2-7
d_gene: .
abundance: .
CDR3nt: TGTGCCAGCAGTGACAGGCGCCTCTCCTACGAGCAGTACTTC
CDR3aa: CASSDRRLSYEQYF

v_gene: TRBV9
j_gene: TRBJ1-4
d_gene: .
abundance: .
CDR3nt: TGTGCCAGCAGCGTACTCGGGACGGTTCGTGAAAAACTGTTTTTT
CDR3aa: CASSVLGTVREKLFF

v_gene: TRBV9
j_gene: TRBJ2-1
d_gene: .
abundance: .
CDR3nt: TGTGCCAGCAGCCGGTTTATCACAAATGAGCAGTTCTTC
CDR3aa: CASSRFITNEQFF

v_gene: TRBV6-6
j_gene: TRBJ1-5
d_gene: .
abundance: .
CDR3nt: TGTGCCAGCAGTCTTCTCGGACAGCAAAATCAGCCCCAGCATTTT
CDR3aa: CASSLLGQQNQPQHF

v_gene: TRBV7-2
j_gene: TRBJ2-1
d_gene: TRBD2
abundance: .
CDR3nt: TGTGCCAGCAGCCTCCTGGGACTAGCGATACTAGGGGAGCAGTTCTTC
CDR3aa: CASSLLGLAILGEQFF

v_gene: TRBV5-1
j_gene: TRBJ2-2
d_gene: TRBD1
abundance: .
CDR3nt: TGCGCCAGCAGAACGGGACAGGGCGACACCGGGGAGCTGTTTTTT
CDR3aa: CASRTGQGDTGELFF

v_gene: TRBV5-1
j_gene: TRBJ2-5
d_gene: TRBD2
abundance: .
CDR3nt: TGCGCCAGCAGCCATCTAGCGGGAGCTGGGGAGACCCAGTACTTC
CDR3aa: CASSHLAGAGETQYF

v_gene: TRBV5-4
j_gene: TRBJ2-2
d_gene: TRBD2
abundance: .
CDR3nt: TGTGCCTATTTCACGGGGGGTCACAGCACCGGGGAGCTGTTTTTT
CDR3aa: CAYFTGGHSTGELFF

v_gene: TRBV4-3
j_gene: TRBJ2-1
d_gene: TRBD1
abundance: .
CDR3nt: TGCGCCAGCAGCCAACAACCTGGGACAGATTACAATGAGCAGTTCTTC
CDR3aa: CASSQQPGTDYNEQFF

v_gene: TRBV10-1
j_gene: TRBJ2-3
d_gene: TRBD2
abundance: .
CDR3nt: TGCGCCAGCAGTCTAGGACTAGCGGAGAGCACAGATACGCAGTATTTT
CDR3aa: CASSLGLAESTDTQYF

v_gene: TRBV5-1
j_gene: TRBJ1-5
d_gene: .
abundance: .
CDR3nt: TGCGCCAGCAGCTTGTCCCCGGGGGGCAATCAGCCCCAGCATTTT
CDR3aa: CASSLSPGGNQPQHF

v_gene: TRBV28
j_gene: TRBJ1-5
d_gene: TRBD1
abundance: once
CDR3nt: TGTGCCAGCAGTTCACAGGGGGCGAATAGCAATCAGCCCCAGCATTTT
CDR3aa: CASSSQGANSNQPQHF

v_gene: TRBV5-1
j_gene: TRBJ2-5
d_gene: TRBD1
abundance: .
CDR3nt: TGCGCCAGCAGCTCCTCCGGGACAGGGACGGGAGAGACCCAGTACTTC
CDR3aa: CASSSSGTGTGETQYF

v_gene: TRBV28
j_gene: TRBJ1-3
d_gene: .
abundance: .
CDR3nt: TGTGCCAGCAGTTTAAGCAGTCACTCCTCTGGAAACACCATATATTTT
CDR3aa: CASSLSSHSSGNTIYF

v_gene: TRBV7-2
j_gene: TRBJ2-7
d_gene: TRBD2
abundance: .
CDR3nt: TGTGCCAGCAGCTTAGGAGGGGCGGGAGGTGCCTACGAGCAGTACTTC
CDR3aa: CASSLGGAGGAYEQYF

v_gene: TRBV4-2
j_gene: TRBJ1-2
d_gene: .
abundance: .
CDR3nt: TGTGCCAGCAGCCAAGAAAGGGATGGGACATCTGGCTACACCTTC
CDR3aa: CASSQERDGTSGYTF

v_gene: TRBV5-1
j_gene: TRBJ2-1
d_gene: .
abundance: once
CDR3nt: TGCGCCAGCAGCTTGGCCCCACACAATGAGCAGTTCTTC
CDR3aa: CASSLAPHNEQFF

v_gene: TRBV5-4
j_gene: TRBJ1-1
d_gene: .
abundance: .
CDR3nt: TGTGCCAGCAGCCCCCGGCCCCTTATGAACACTGAAGCTTTCTTT
CDR3aa: CASSPRPLMNTEAFF

v_gene: TRBV19
j_gene: TRBJ2-3
d_gene: TRBD1
abundance: .
CDR3nt: TGTGCCAGTAGCACCAGACAGGGTTCACCCTCTAGCACAGATACGCAGTATTTT
CDR3aa: CASSTRQGSPSSTDTQYF

v_gene: TRBV5-4
j_gene: TRBJ2-3
d_gene: .
abundance: few
CDR3nt: TGTGCCAGCAGCTTGGGTGATACGCAGTATTTT
CDR3aa: CASSLGDTQYF

v_gene: TRBV19
j_gene: TRBJ2-7
d_gene: .
abundance: .
CDR3nt: TGTGCCACTAAAATCGCGAACGAGCAGTACTTC
CDR3aa: CATKIANEQYF

v_gene: TRBV14
j_gene: TRBJ2-7
d_gene: TRBD2
abundance: .
CDR3nt: TGTGCCAGCAGCCAAGTAAGGGAGGGCCTGTACGAGCAGTACTTC
CDR3aa: CASSQVREGLYEQYF

v_gene: TRBV7-9
j_gene: TRBJ2-3
d_gene: TRBD2
abundance: once
CDR3nt: TGTGCCAGCAGCTTATACAGTCCAGCGGGAGTAATAGATACGCAGTATTTT
CDR3aa: CASSLYSPAGVIDTQYF

v_gene: TRBV29-1
j_gene: TRBJ1-5
d_gene: .
abundance: once
CDR3nt: TGCAGCGTTTCGAGGGGGGTCAATCAGCCCCAGCATTTT
CDR3aa: CSVSRGVNQPQHF

v_gene: TRBV2
j_gene: TRBJ2-2
d_gene: TRBD1
abundance: once
CDR3nt: TGTGCCAGCAGGACCCAGGGGGTATGGGCCGGGGAGCTGTTTTTT
CDR3aa: CASRTQGVWAGELFF